This is a list of T cell receptor beta chains from one sample in a study of blood T cell repertoires in COVID-19. Sequenced by immunoSEQ multiplex PCR; TCRdb stores in-frame clones only, minus some. The table lists 200,000 to 250,000 clones, roughly 86% of them singletons. The specimen sequenced was peripheral blood. The receptor set was obtained from a woman aged 70 to 79 with active or convalescent COVID-19. CDR3s include the opening cysteine and the closing phenylalanine or tryptophan. Fields, in order: CDR3 protein, CDR3 DNA, D gene, V gene, clone size, J gene. The D gene is left open where the match is weak. A row's size may be missing; if present it is once, few, many or a size class.

cdr3_aa: CSARANTEAFF; cdr3_nt: TGCAGTGCTAGGGCGAACACTGAAGCTTTCTTT; d_call: .; v_call: TRBV20-1; clone_size: .; j_call: TRBJ1-1
cdr3_aa: CATSRARSVGNTIYF; cdr3_nt: TGTGCCACCAGCAGAGCAAGGAGTGTAGGAAACACCATATATTTT; d_call: .; v_call: TRBV15; clone_size: .; j_call: TRBJ1-3
cdr3_aa: CASSLDSVIEQYF; cdr3_nt: TGTGCCAGCAGCCTGGACAGTGTAATCGAGCAGTACTTC; d_call: .; v_call: TRBV13; clone_size: once; j_call: TRBJ2-7
cdr3_aa: CATSDTGQETQYF; cdr3_nt: TGTGCCACCAGTGATACAGGCCAAGAGACCCAGTACTTC; d_call: .; v_call: TRBV24-1; clone_size: .; j_call: TRBJ2-5
cdr3_aa: CASSSWTGRDTEAFF; cdr3_nt: TGCGCCAGCAGCTCCTGGACGGGGAGGGACACTGAAGCTTTCTTT; d_call: .; v_call: TRBV5-1; clone_size: .; j_call: TRBJ1-1
cdr3_aa: CASSSAIAGVPYEQYF; cdr3_nt: TGTGCCAGCAGCTCCGCGATAGCGGGGGTTCCCTACGAGCAGTACTTC; d_call: TRBD2; v_call: TRBV5-4; clone_size: .; j_call: TRBJ2-7
cdr3_aa: CASSYDGGRPQHF; cdr3_nt: TGTGCCAGCAGTTACGACGGCGGAAGGCCCCAGCATTTT; d_call: .; v_call: TRBV6-6; clone_size: .; j_call: TRBJ1-5
cdr3_aa: CASSKATGGNTEAFF; cdr3_nt: TGTGCCAGCAGCAAAGCTACGGGAGGGAACACTGAAGCTTTCTTT; d_call: .; v_call: TRBV21-1; clone_size: .; j_call: TRBJ1-1
cdr3_aa: CASSIRDIYDYGYTF; cdr3_nt: TGTGCCAGTAGTATCCGGGACATCTATGACTATGGCTACACCTTC; d_call: .; v_call: TRBV19; clone_size: .; j_call: TRBJ1-2
cdr3_aa: CASSFVDRESRGYTF; cdr3_nt: TGCGCCAGCAGCTTTGTTGACAGGGAAAGTCGGGGCTACACCTTC; d_call: TRBD1; v_call: TRBV5-1; clone_size: few; j_call: TRBJ1-2
cdr3_aa: CASSSGGSGEQYF; cdr3_nt: TGTGCCAGCAGTTCAGGGGGATCAGGCGAGCAGTACTTC; d_call: TRBD1; v_call: TRBV11-3; clone_size: .; j_call: TRBJ2-7
cdr3_aa: CASSLEGQGYEKLFF; cdr3_nt: TGTGCCAGCAGCTTAGAGGGACAGGGATATGAAAAACTGTTTTTT; d_call: TRBD1; v_call: TRBV7-8; clone_size: .; j_call: TRBJ1-4
cdr3_aa: CASSQDITEVYEQYF; cdr3_nt: TGTGCCAGCAGCCAAGATATCACAGAAGTCTACGAGCAGTACTTC; d_call: .; v_call: TRBV3-1/TRBV3-2; clone_size: .; j_call: TRBJ2-7
cdr3_aa: CSASKQLLNEQFF; cdr3_nt: TGCAGTGCTAGTAAACAGCTTCTGAATGAGCAGTTCTTC; d_call: .; v_call: TRBV20-1; clone_size: .; j_call: TRBJ2-1
cdr3_aa: CASSSAGNGYTF; cdr3_nt: TGCGCCAGCAGTTCGGCAGGGAATGGCTACACCTTC; d_call: .; v_call: TRBV5-1; clone_size: .; j_call: TRBJ1-2
cdr3_aa: CASSLFTGGNNEQFF; cdr3_nt: TGTGCCAGCAGTTTATTTACAGGGGGGAACAATGAGCAGTTCTTC; d_call: TRBD1; v_call: TRBV27; clone_size: .; j_call: TRBJ2-1
cdr3_aa: CASSVRQGETEAFF; cdr3_nt: TGCGCCAGCAGCGTAAGACAGGGAGAAACTGAAGCTTTCTTT; d_call: TRBD1; v_call: TRBV5-1; clone_size: .; j_call: TRBJ1-1
cdr3_aa: CASSQGVGGRGSGANVLTF; cdr3_nt: TGCGCCAGCAGCCAAGGTGTGGGGGGACGGGGCTCTGGGGCCAACGTCCTGACTTTC; d_call: .; v_call: TRBV4-3; clone_size: .; j_call: TRBJ2-6